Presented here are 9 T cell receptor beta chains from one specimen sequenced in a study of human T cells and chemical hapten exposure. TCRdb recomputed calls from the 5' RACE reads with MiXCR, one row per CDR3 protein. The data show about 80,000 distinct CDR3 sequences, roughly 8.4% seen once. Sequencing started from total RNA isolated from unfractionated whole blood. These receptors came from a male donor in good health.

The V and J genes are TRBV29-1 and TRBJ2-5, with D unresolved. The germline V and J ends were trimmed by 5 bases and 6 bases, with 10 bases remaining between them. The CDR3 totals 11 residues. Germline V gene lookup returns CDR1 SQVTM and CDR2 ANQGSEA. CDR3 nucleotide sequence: TGCAGCGTTCTGGCCAAGAAGACCCAGTACTTC. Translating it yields CSVLAKKTQYF.

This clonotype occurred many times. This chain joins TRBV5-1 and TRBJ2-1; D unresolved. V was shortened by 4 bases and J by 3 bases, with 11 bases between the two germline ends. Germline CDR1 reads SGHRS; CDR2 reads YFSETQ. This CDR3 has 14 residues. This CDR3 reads CASSPPSNYNEQFF. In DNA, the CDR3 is TGCGCCAGCAGCCCCCCCAGCAACTACAATGAGCAGTTCTTC.

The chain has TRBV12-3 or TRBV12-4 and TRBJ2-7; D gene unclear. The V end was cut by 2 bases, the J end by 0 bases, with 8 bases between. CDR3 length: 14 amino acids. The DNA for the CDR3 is TGTGCCAGCAGTTTACAGACCAGCTCCTACGAGCAGTACTTC. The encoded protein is CASSLQTSSYEQYF.

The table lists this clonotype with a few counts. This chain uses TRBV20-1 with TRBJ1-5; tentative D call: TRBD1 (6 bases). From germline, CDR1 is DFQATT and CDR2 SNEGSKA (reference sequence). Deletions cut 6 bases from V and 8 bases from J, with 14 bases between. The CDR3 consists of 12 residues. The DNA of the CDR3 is TGCAGTGCAAGGACAGAAGAAAAGCCCCAGCATTTT. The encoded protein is CSARTEEKPQHF.

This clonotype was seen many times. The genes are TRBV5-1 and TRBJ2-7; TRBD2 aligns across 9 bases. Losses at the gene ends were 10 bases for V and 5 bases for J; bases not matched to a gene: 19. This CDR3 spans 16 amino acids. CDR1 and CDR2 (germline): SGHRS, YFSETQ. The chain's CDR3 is CAARELAGPDENEQYF. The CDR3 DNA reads TGCGCCGCCAGGGAGCTAGCGGGACCCGACGAAAACGAGCAGTACTTC.

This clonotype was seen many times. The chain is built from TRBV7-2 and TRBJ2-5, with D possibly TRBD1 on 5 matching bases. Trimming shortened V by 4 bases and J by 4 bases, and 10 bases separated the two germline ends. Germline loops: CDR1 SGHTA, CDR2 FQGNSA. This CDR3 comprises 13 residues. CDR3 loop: CASSSQGPETQYF. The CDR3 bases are TGTGCCAGCAGCTCTCAGGGTCCAGAGACCCAGTACTTC.

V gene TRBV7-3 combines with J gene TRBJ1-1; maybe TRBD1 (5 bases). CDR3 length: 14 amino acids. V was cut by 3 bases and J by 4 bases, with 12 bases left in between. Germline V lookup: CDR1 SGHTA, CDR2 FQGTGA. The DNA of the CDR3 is TGTGCCAGCAGCTTGTCAGGGACGATCACTGAAGCTTTCTTT. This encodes CASSLSGTITEAFF.

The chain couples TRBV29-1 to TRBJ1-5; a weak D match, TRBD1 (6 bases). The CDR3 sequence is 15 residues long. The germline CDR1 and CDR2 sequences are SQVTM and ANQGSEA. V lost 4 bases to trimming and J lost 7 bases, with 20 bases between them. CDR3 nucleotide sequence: TGCAGCGTTGTTCCAGATGGACAGTTGGGCCAGCCCCAGCATTTT. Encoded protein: CSVVPDGQLGQPQHF.

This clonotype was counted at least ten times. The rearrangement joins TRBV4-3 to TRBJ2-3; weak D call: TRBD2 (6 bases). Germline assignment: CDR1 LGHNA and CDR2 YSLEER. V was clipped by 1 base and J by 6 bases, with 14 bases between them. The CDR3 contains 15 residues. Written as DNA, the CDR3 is TGCGCCAGCAGCCAAGGCGGGACTGGGACCGATACGCAGTATTTT. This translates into CASSQGGTGTDTQYF.